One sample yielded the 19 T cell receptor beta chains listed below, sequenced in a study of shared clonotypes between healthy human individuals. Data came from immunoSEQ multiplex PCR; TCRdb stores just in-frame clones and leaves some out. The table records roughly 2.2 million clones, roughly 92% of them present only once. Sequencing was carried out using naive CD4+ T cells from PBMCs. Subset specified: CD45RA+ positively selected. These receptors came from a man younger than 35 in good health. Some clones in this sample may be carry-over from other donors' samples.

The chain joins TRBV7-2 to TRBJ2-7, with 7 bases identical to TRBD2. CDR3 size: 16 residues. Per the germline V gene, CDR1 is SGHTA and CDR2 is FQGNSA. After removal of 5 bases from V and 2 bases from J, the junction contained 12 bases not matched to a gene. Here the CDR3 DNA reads TGTGCCAGCAGCCAGGGTGGGGCCCGGGAGGCCTACGAGCAGTACTTC. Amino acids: CASSQGGAREAYEQYF. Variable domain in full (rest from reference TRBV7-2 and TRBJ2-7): GAGVSQSPSNKVTEKGKDVELRCDPISGHTALYWYRQSLGQGLEFLIYFQGNSAPDKSGLPSDRFSAERTGGSVSTLTIQRTQQEDSAVYLCASSQGGAREAYEQYFGPGTRLTVT.

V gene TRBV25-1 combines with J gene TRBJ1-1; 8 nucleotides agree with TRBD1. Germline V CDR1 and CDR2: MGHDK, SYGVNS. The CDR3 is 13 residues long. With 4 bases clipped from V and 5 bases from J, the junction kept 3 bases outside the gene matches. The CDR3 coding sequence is TGTGCCAGCAGTGGGCAGGGGGCTACTGAAGCTTTCTTT. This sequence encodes CASSGQGATEAFF.

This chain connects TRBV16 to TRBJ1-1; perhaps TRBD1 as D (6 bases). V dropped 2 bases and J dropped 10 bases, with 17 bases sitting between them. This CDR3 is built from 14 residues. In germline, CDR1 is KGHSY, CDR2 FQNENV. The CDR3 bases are TGTGCCAGCAGCCAAAGAAGACAGGATCTGGCAGCTTTCTTT. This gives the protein CASSQRRQDLAAFF.

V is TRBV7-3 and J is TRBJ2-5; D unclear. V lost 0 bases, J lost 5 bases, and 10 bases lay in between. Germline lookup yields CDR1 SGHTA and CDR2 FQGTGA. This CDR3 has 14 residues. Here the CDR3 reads CASSLTSWDETQYF. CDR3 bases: TGTGCCAGCAGCTTAACTTCGTGGGATGAGACCCAGTACTTC.

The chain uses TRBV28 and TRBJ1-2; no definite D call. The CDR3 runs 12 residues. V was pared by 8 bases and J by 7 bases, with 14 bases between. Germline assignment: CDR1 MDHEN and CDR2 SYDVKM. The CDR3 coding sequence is TGTGCCAGCCAATCCCCGGGCCGTGGCTACACCTTC. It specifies CASQSPGRGYTF.

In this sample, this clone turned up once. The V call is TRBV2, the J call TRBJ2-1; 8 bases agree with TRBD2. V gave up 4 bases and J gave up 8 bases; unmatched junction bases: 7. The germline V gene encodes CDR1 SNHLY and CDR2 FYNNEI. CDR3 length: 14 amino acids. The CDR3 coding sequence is TGTGCCAGCAGTGGGAGGAGCGGGAGCTATGAGCAGTTCTTC. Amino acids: CASSGRSGSYEQFF.

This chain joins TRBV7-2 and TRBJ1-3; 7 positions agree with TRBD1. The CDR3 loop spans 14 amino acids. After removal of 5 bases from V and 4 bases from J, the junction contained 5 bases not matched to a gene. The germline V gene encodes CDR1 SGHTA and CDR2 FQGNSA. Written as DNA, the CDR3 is TGTGCCAGCAGCCAACAGGGGACCGGAAACACCATATATTTT. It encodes CASSQQGTGNTIYF.

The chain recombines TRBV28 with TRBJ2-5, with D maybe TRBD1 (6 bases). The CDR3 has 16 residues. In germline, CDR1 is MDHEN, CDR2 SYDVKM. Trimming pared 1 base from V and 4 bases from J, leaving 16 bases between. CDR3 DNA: TGTGCCAGCAGTTTATTTTTGCTGGGGGCGGGAGAGACCCAGTACTTC. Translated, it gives CASSLFLLGAGETQYF.

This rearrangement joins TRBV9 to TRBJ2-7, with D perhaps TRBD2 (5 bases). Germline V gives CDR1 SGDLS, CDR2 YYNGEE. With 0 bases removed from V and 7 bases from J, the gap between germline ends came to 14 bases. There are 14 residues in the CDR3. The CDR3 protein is CASSVAPGREEQYF. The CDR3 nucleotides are TGTGCCAGCAGCGTAGCACCTGGCCGGGAAGAGCAGTACTTC.

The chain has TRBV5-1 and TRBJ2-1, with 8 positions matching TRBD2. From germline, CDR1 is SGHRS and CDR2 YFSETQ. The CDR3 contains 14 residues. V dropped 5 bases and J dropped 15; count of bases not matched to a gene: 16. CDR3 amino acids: CASSLNPGLEVSFF. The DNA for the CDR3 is TGCGCCAGCAGTCTCAACCCGGGACTAGAGGTTTCGTTCTTC.

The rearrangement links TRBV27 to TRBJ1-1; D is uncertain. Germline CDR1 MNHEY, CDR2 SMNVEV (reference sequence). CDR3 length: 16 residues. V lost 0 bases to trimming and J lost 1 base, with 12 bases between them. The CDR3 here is CASSLSMQRQNTEAFF. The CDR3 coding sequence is TGTGCCAGCAGTTTATCGATGCAGAGACAGAACACTGAAGCTTTCTTT.

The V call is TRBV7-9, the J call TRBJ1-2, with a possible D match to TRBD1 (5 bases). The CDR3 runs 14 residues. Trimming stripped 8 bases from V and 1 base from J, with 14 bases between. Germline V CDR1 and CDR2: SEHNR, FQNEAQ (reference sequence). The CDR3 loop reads CASGHSSDNYGYTF. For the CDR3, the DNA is TGTGCCAGCGGACATTCTTCAGATAACTATGGCTACACCTTC.

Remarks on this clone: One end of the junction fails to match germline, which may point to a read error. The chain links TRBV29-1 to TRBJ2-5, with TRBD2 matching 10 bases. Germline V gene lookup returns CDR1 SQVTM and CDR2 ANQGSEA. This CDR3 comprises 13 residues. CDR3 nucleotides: TGCAGCGTCCCGGGACTAGCGAAGGAGACCCGGTACTTC. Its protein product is CSVPGLAKETRYF.

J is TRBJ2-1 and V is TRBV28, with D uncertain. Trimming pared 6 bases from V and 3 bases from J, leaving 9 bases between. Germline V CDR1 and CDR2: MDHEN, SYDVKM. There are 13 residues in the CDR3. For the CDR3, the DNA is TGTGCCAGCAGCTCCTTCGGCTACAATGAGCAGTTCTTC. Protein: CASSSFGYNEQFF. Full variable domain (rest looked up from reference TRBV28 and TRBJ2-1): DVKVTQSSRYLVKRTGEKVFLECVQDMDHENMFWYRQDPGLGLRLIYFSYDVKMKEKGDIPEGYSVSREKKERFSLILESASTNQTSMYLCASSSFGYNEQFFGPGTRLTVL.

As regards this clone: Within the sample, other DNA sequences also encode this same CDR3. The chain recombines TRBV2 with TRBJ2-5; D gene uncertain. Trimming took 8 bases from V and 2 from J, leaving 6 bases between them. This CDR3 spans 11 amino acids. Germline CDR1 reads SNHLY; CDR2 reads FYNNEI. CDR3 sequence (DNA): TGTGCCAGCGCCGTACAAGAGACCCAGTACTTC. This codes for CASAVQETQYF.

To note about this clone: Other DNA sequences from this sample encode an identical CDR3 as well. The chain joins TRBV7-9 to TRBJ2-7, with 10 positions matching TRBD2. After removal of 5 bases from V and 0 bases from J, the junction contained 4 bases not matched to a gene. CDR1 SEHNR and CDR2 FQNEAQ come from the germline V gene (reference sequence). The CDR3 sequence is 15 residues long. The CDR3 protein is CASSPRTSGSYEQYF. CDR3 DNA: TGTGCCAGCAGCCCACGGACTAGCGGCTCCTACGAGCAGTACTTC.

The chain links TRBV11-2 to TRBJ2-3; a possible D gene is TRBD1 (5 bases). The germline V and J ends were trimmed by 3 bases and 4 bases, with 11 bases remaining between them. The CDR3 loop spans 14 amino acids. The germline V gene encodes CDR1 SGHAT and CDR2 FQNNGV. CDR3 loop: CASSFRQGSDTQYF. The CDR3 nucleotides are TGTGCCAGCAGCTTTAGGCAGGGCTCAGATACGCAGTATTTT.

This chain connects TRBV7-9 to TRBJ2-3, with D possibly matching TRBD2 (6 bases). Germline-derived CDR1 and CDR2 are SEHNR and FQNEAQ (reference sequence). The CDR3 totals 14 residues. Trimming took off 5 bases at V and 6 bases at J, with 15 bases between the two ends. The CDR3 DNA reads TGTGCCAGCAGCCATGATACTAGCCCTGATACGCAGTATTTT. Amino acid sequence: CASSHDTSPDTQYF.

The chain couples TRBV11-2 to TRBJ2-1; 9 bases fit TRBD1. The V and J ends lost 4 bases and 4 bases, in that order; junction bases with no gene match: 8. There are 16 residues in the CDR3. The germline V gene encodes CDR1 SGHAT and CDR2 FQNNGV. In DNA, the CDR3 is TGTGCCAGCAGCTCTACCGGGACAGGGAGTTACAATGAGCAGTTCTTC. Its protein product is CASSSTGTGSYNEQFF.